This section outlines one T cell receptor beta chain sequence together with its context. Antigen specificity is unknown. This sample was taken from a study of shared clonotypes between healthy human individuals. Naivety among CD8 cells was defined by CD45RO negativity and positive CCR7 selection, thereby excluding terminally differentiated effector memory CD45RA+ cells. TCRdb's table, derived via immunoSEQ multiplex PCR, lists solely in-frame clones and lacks some. The sample contains some 2,100,000 clones, roughly 91% of which appear only once. Findings of the study overall: Naive CD4 clonotype sharing across a handful of donors was approximately 5.2%.

The germline CDR1 and CDR2 sequences are LNHDA and SQIVND (reference sequence). V lost 6 bases to trimming and J lost 5 bases; unmatched junction nucleotides: 5. The CDR3 is 13 amino acids. The sample comprised naive CD8+ T cells from PBMCs. The rearrangement joins TRBV19 to TRBJ2-7, with 9 bases lining up with TRBD1. This clonotype originated in a young man in good health. Some clones in this sample may be carry-over from other donors' samples. The CDR3 DNA sequence: TGTGCCAGTAGGGACAGGGGAGGCGACGAGCAGTACTTC. Amino acid sequence: CASRDRGGDEQYF.